The rows below give T cell receptor beta chains drawn from one sample of a study of T cell clonotyping in hematopoietic cell transplantation. Some clones are missing from TCRdb's copy, which holds only in-frame ones; the method was immunoSEQ multiplex PCR. Seen here are about 9,400 clones, about 80% observed once, and the top ten hold 15% to 20%. This specimen consisted of PBMCs, obtained 180 days after allogeneic stem cell transplant. The receptors shown here come from a male patient between 40 and 50 years old who had an allogeneic stem cell transplant from a related donor, so the T cells may come from the graft donor. Some clones in this sample may be carry-over from other donors' samples. Both conserved end residues are part of each CDR3. D genes are given only for firm matches.

V | D | CDR3
TRBV6-5 | TRBD1 | CASSPGQIISYEQYF
TRBV28 | NA | CASSSMGTRELFF
TRBV10-3 | NA | CAISESTWRTEAFF
TRBV5-4 | NA | CASSSDNHQETQYF
TRBV5-5 | TRBD1 | CASSLGQGLPYEQYF
TRBV6-5 | TRBD1 | CASRNQGAGNQPQHF
TRBV30 | NA | CAWSPLMNTEAFF
TRBV6-1 | NA | CASRIDGDYGYTF
TRBV5-5 | NA | CASSLMGWNTEAFF
TRBV19 | NA | CASKPGASLDYGYTF
TRBV5-1 | TRBD1 | CASSRGQGAYEQYF
TRBV28 | TRBD1 | CASLWDRSRTDTQYF
TRBV28 | NA | CASSLGLSSGANVLTF
TRBV6-4 | NA | CASSDEPDPYNEQFF
TRBV6-1 | NA | CASSESPGNTIYF
TRBV4-1 | TRBD2 | CASSKFSGVGDTQYF
TRBV6-1 | TRBD1 | CASSVTGGTEAFF
TRBV5-1 | NA | CASSLTVSRVNEQFF
TRBV19 | NA | CASSIGQPPNNSPLHF
TRBV30 | NA | CAWSLASDQPQHF
TRBV5-6 | NA | CASSFLIDEAFF
TRBV6-6 | TRBD1 | CASSHWDRGSYEQFF
TRBV7-2 | NA | CASSPHGGNNQPQHF
TRBV19 | TRBD2 | CASSWYRTSGRPDTQYF
TRBV5-8 | NA | CASSLPGGNTIYF
TRBV6-6 | NA | CASSYLVPGHEQYF
TRBV29-1 | TRBD1 | CGTRTGNEKLFF
TRBV7-2 | NA | CASSLDYRDTYRDPGTQHF
TRBV7-3 | NA | CASSLSPSPSDGYTF